The next 8 T cell receptor beta chains were all read from a single sample in a study of beta chain features in type 1 diabetes. Expressed TCRB transcripts were sequenced after all isolated RNA was converted to cDNA. Libraries were prepared by immunoSEQ multiplex PCR; TCRdb keeps only in-frame clonotypes and omits some of them. This sample yields about 320,000 clones, of which 12% to 15% are seen a single time; about 6.6% belongs to the top ten. Input material: central memory CD4+ T cells from blood. The receptors derive from a man aged 30-40 years in good health.

The CDR3 is CASSSSGRNTGELFF. As DNA, the CDR3 is TGTGCCAGCAGCTCTAGCGGCAGAAACACCGGGGAGCTGTTTTTT. The gene calls are TRBV7-2 and TRBJ2-2; 7 bases are a match to TRBD2. The CDR3 covers 15 residues. Losses at the gene ends were 4 bases for V and 2 bases for J; bases not matched to a gene: 4. The germline CDR1 and CDR2 sequences are SGHTA and FQGNSA. Looking up the rest from reference TRBV7-2 and TRBJ2-2 gives the full variable domain: GAGVSQSPSNKVTEKGKDVELRCDPISGHTALYWYRQSLGQGLEFLIYFQGNSAPDKSGLPSDRFSAERTGGSVSTLTIQRTQQEDSAVYLCASSSSGRNTGELFFGEGSRLTVL.

This clone was seen only a few times. CDR3 in amino acids: CASNSGSPV. CDR3 coding DNA: TGTGCCAGCAATAGCGGGAGCCCCGTC. The genes are TRBV9 and TRBJ2-7; the match to TRBD2 covers 9 bases. The CDR3 is 9 residues long. CDR1 and CDR2 (germline): SGDLS, YYNGEE.

The gene calls are TRBV11-3 and TRBJ2-3; no clear D gene. The CDR3 spans 16 residues. Germline V gene lookup returns CDR1 SGHNT and CDR2 YENEEA. V lost 5 bases to trimming and J lost 1 base, with 16 bases between them. The DNA for the CDR3 is TGTGCCAGCAGCGGTGGGTGGTCTCGGGGCACAGATACGCAGTATTTT. Translation gives CASSGGWSRGTDTQYF.

This clone has a handful of counts. The J gene is TRBJ2-5, the V gene TRBV20-1, with unresolved D. The CDR3 length is 10 residues. In germline, CDR1 is DFQATT, CDR2 SNEGSKA (reference sequence). Trimming left V 0 bases short and J 5 bases short, with 1 base between. The CDR3 nucleotides are TGCAGTGCTAGAGATGAGACCCAGTACTTC. This encodes CSARDETQYF.

This clone was counted a few times. The chain is built from TRBV7-9 and TRBJ2-7; 7 nucleotides line up with TRBD1. Germline CDR1 and CDR2: SEHNR and FQNEAQ (reference sequence). CDR3 length: 13 amino acids. V lost 5 bases and J lost 2; bases outside the gene matches: 3. CDR3 DNA sequence: TGTGCCAGCAGCCTCCAGGGGGCCTACGAGCAGTACGTC. Its translation: CASSLQGAYEQYV.

The rearrangement joins TRBV5-4 to TRBJ2-5, with 15 bases identical to TRBD2. Losses at the gene ends were 4 bases for V and 3 bases for J; bases not matched to a gene: 7. CDR1 is SGHNT, CDR2 YYREEE, per germline (reference sequence). This CDR3 is 17 amino acids long. CDR3 residues: CASSRGLAGGPEETQYF. The CDR3 DNA is TGTGCCAGCAGCCGTGGACTAGCGGGAGGGCCCGAAGAGACCCAGTACTTC.

This clone was counted only a few times. The V call is TRBV7-2, the J call TRBJ2-7, with no clear D. Trimming stripped 5 bases from V and 3 bases from J, with 11 bases between. Germline CDR1 reads SGHTA; CDR2 reads FQGNSA. This CDR3 contains 13 residues. For the CDR3, the DNA is TGTGCCAGCAGCCATAACCCTTTCTACGAGCAGTACGTC. This translates into CASSHNPFYEQYV.

This clone showed up just a few times. The V call is TRBV7-2, the J call TRBJ2-1, with 8 bases identical to TRBD2. The CDR3 has 14 residues. Germline V lookup: CDR1 SGHTA, CDR2 FQGNSA. J gave up 6 bases and V 5 bases, and 6 bases lay outside the gene matches. The CDR3 region is CASSPSGRTNEQFF. In DNA form, the CDR3 reads TGTGCCAGCAGCCCGAGCGGGAGAACCAATGAGCAGTTCTTC.